A selection of T cell receptor beta chains follows, all from one sample in a study of graft-versus-host responses after intestinal transplantation. Clones were read by immunoSEQ multiplex PCR, and TCRdb kept only the in-frame ones, dropping some. The repertoire consists of 70,000 to 95,000 clones, with 85% to 95% occurring once and the leading ten covering around 1.2%. These TCRs' antigens remain unknown. The material sequenced was unstimulated CD8+ T cells sorted from spleen or lymph node cells, taken before transplant. The receptors originated from a human donor who was the organ donor for an intestinal transplant. The CDR3 runs from the conserved cysteine through the conserved F or W. Each record gives: CDR3 protein, CDR3 DNA, clone size, V gene, J gene, D gene. A D gene is named only where the DNA matches it firmly. A row's size may be missing; if present it is once, few, many or a size class.

CDR3aa: CASAGLAGGQWNTQYF; CDR3nt: TGTGCCAGCGCGGGACTAGCGGGGGGCCAATGGAATACGCAGTATTTT; abundance: .; v_gene: TRBV25-1; j_gene: TRBJ2-3; d_gene: TRBD2
CDR3aa: CASPISGLAEYTDTQYF; CDR3nt: TGTGCCAGCCCCATCTCGGGACTAGCGGAATACACAGATACGCAGTATTTT; abundance: .; v_gene: TRBV2; j_gene: TRBJ2-3; d_gene: TRBD2
CDR3aa: CSVEDWQGAREQYF; CDR3nt: TGCAGCGTTGAAGATTGGCAGGGGGCGCGGGAGCAGTACTTC; abundance: .; v_gene: TRBV29-1; j_gene: TRBJ2-7; d_gene: TRBD1
CDR3aa: CASSWGDGPNEQFF; CDR3nt: TGTGCCAGCAGCTGGGGGGACGGCCCCAATGAGCAGTTCTTC; abundance: .; v_gene: TRBV5-6; j_gene: TRBJ2-1; d_gene: .
CDR3aa: CASSQALAGNEQFF; CDR3nt: TGCGCCAGCAGCCAAGCGCTAGCGGGCAATGAGCAGTTCTTC; abundance: .; v_gene: TRBV4-1; j_gene: TRBJ2-1; d_gene: TRBD2
CDR3aa: CAWSVRGTDTQYF; CDR3nt: TGTGCCTGGAGTGTACGGGGCACAGATACGCAGTATTTT; abundance: .; v_gene: TRBV30; j_gene: TRBJ2-3; d_gene: .
CDR3aa: CASSHWRTGGNTEAFF; CDR3nt: TGCGCCAGCAGCCATTGGAGGACAGGAGGGAACACTGAAGCTTTCTTT; abundance: .; v_gene: TRBV4-1; j_gene: TRBJ1-1; d_gene: TRBD1
CDR3aa: CASWAPDSLNYGYTF; CDR3nt: TGCGCCAGCTGGGCCCCGGACAGCCTTAACTATGGCTACACCTTC; abundance: .; v_gene: TRBV10-2; j_gene: TRBJ1-2; d_gene: .
CDR3aa: CASSHEGLSSYEQYF; CDR3nt: TGTGCCAGCAGCCATGAGGGACTCTCCTCCTACGAGCAGTACTTC; abundance: .; v_gene: TRBV5-6; j_gene: TRBJ2-7; d_gene: .
CDR3aa: CASSAGDYNEQFF; CDR3nt: TGTGCCAGCTCGGCGGGGGACTACAATGAGCAGTTCTTC; abundance: .; v_gene: TRBV25-1; j_gene: TRBJ2-1; d_gene: TRBD2
CDR3aa: CASSDSGMISYEQYF; CDR3nt: TGTGCCAGCAGCGATAGCGGGATGATTTCCTACGAGCAGTACTTC; abundance: .; v_gene: TRBV7-9; j_gene: TRBJ2-7; d_gene: TRBD2
CDR3aa: CASRLAYEQYF; CDR3nt: TGTGCCAGCAGGTTAGCCTACGAGCAGTACTTC; abundance: few; v_gene: TRBV25-1; j_gene: TRBJ2-7; d_gene: .
CDR3aa: CASSLDWEETQYF; CDR3nt: TGTGCCAGCAGCCTAGACTGGGAAGAGACCCAGTACTTC; abundance: .; v_gene: TRBV6-5; j_gene: TRBJ2-5; d_gene: .
CDR3aa: CASSLTPGGSYEQYF; CDR3nt: TGTGCCAGCAGCTTAACCCCCGGGGGCTCCTACGAGCAGTACTTC; abundance: .; v_gene: TRBV7-3; j_gene: TRBJ2-7; d_gene: .
CDR3aa: CASSRDREGEGSPLHF; CDR3nt: TGTGCCAGTAGTCGGGACAGGGAAGGGGAGGGTTCACCCCTCCACTTT; abundance: .; v_gene: TRBV19; j_gene: TRBJ1-6; d_gene: TRBD1
CDR3aa: CASSQVVRRSTIYF; CDR3nt: TGCGCCAGCAGCCAAGTCGTCCGTAGGAGCACCATATATTTT; abundance: .; v_gene: TRBV4-1; j_gene: TRBJ1-3; d_gene: .
CDR3aa: CASSYASYNEQFF; CDR3nt: TGTGCCAGCAGTTACGCCAGCTACAATGAGCAGTTCTTC; abundance: .; v_gene: TRBV6-5; j_gene: TRBJ2-1; d_gene: .
CDR3aa: CASRDRDRGEKLFF; CDR3nt: TGTGCCAGCAGGGACCGGGACAGGGGTGAAAAACTGTTTTTT; abundance: .; v_gene: TRBV27; j_gene: TRBJ1-4; d_gene: TRBD1
CDR3aa: CAWARTSGGETQYF; CDR3nt: TGTGCCTGGGCTAGGACTAGCGGGGGGGAGACCCAGTACTTC; abundance: .; v_gene: TRBV30; j_gene: TRBJ2-5; d_gene: TRBD2
CDR3aa: CASIRASGTEAFF; CDR3nt: TGTGCCAGTATACGTGCATCGGGGACTGAAGCTTTCTTT; abundance: .; v_gene: TRBV19; j_gene: TRBJ1-1; d_gene: .
CDR3aa: CASRPGQNYEQYF; CDR3nt: TGTGCCAGTAGGCCGGGACAGAACTACGAGCAGTACTTC; abundance: once; v_gene: TRBV19; j_gene: TRBJ2-7; d_gene: TRBD1
CDR3aa: CASIRVQTEAFF; CDR3nt: TGTGCCAGCATCAGGGTACAGACTGAAGCTTTCTTT; abundance: .; v_gene: TRBV2; j_gene: TRBJ1-1; d_gene: .
CDR3aa: CASSFPGTGAHEQYF; CDR3nt: TGTGCCAGCTCATTCCCTGGAACAGGGGCCCACGAGCAGTACTTC; abundance: .; v_gene: TRBV18; j_gene: TRBJ2-7; d_gene: TRBD1
CDR3aa: CASGAAGEQYF; CDR3nt: TGTGCTAGTGGGGCAGCGGGCGAGCAGTACTTC; abundance: .; v_gene: TRBV12-5; j_gene: TRBJ2-7; d_gene: .
CDR3aa: CAISEYEGGRTEAFF; CDR3nt: TGTGCCATCAGTGAATATGAAGGGGGAAGGACTGAAGCTTTCTTT; abundance: .; v_gene: TRBV10-3; j_gene: TRBJ1-1; d_gene: .
CDR3aa: CASSYNPGQPNTGELFF; CDR3nt: TGTGCCAGCAGTTATAATCCGGGACAACCGAACACCGGGGAGCTGTTTTTT; abundance: .; v_gene: TRBV28; j_gene: TRBJ2-2; d_gene: .
CDR3aa: CASSSTLSAGWAGELFF; CDR3nt: TGTGCCAGCAGCTCAACCCTTTCGGCGGGTTGGGCCGGGGAGCTGTTTTTT; abundance: .; v_gene: TRBV28; j_gene: TRBJ2-2; d_gene: .
CDR3aa: CASSPMAGGYEQYF; CDR3nt: TGCGCCAGCAGCCCCATGGCAGGGGGCTACGAGCAGTACTTC; abundance: .; v_gene: TRBV4-1; j_gene: TRBJ2-7; d_gene: TRBD1
CDR3aa: CASTFSPPHYEQYF; CDR3nt: TGTGCCAGCACCTTTTCCCCGCCACATTACGAGCAGTACTTC; abundance: .; v_gene: TRBV28; j_gene: TRBJ2-7; d_gene: .
CDR3aa: CASSRLVNTGELFF; CDR3nt: TGTGCCTCTTCGCGGTTAGTAAACACCGGGGAGCTGTTTTTT; abundance: .; v_gene: TRBV27; j_gene: TRBJ2-2; d_gene: .
CDR3aa: CASRPSGVRGGELFF; CDR3nt: TGCGCCAGCAGACCTAGCGGAGTCCGGGGGGGGGAGCTGTTTTTT; abundance: .; v_gene: TRBV4-1; j_gene: TRBJ2-2; d_gene: TRBD2
CDR3aa: CASSRRLAGGPQETQYF; CDR3nt: TGTGCCAGCAGTCGACGACTAGCGGGAGGGCCCCAAGAGACCCAGTACTTC; abundance: .; v_gene: TRBV7-2; j_gene: TRBJ2-5; d_gene: TRBD2
CDR3aa: CASRLAGAHEQYF; CDR3nt: TGTGCCAGCAGACTAGCGGGAGCCCACGAGCAGTACTTC; abundance: .; v_gene: TRBV5-4; j_gene: TRBJ2-7; d_gene: TRBD2
CDR3aa: CASSLSQTYEQYF; CDR3nt: TGCGCCAGCAGCTTGAGTCAGACTTACGAGCAGTACTTC; abundance: .; v_gene: TRBV5-1; j_gene: TRBJ2-7; d_gene: .
CDR3aa: CASSDPTPRVFF; CDR3nt: TGTGCCAGCAGCGATCCAACGCCTCGAGTGTTCTTC; abundance: .; v_gene: TRBV7-9; j_gene: TRBJ2-7; d_gene: .
CDR3aa: CAIRREGGHNEQFF; CDR3nt: TGTGCCATCCGTAGGGAGGGTGGCCACAATGAGCAGTTCTTC; abundance: .; v_gene: TRBV10-3; j_gene: TRBJ2-1; d_gene: TRBD2
CDR3aa: CASSLSGGGAETQYF; CDR3nt: TGTGCCAGCAGCCTGTCGGGGGGGGGCGCGGAGACCCAGTACTTC; abundance: .; v_gene: TRBV5-6; j_gene: TRBJ2-5; d_gene: TRBD2
CDR3aa: CASSPGGEAVEQYF; CDR3nt: TGCGCCAGCAGCCCCGGGGGGGAGGCGGTCGAGCAGTACTTC; abundance: .; v_gene: TRBV5-1; j_gene: TRBJ2-7; d_gene: TRBD2
CDR3aa: CASSPFGGGSPYEQYF; CDR3nt: TGCGCCAGCAGCCCCTTCGGTGGCGGGAGTCCCTACGAGCAGTACTTC; abundance: .; v_gene: TRBV4-3; j_gene: TRBJ2-7; d_gene: TRBD2
CDR3aa: CASRLAPYRETEAFF; CDR3nt: TGTGCAAGTCGCTTAGCCCCGTACAGGGAGACTGAAGCTTTCTTT; abundance: .; v_gene: TRBV12-2; j_gene: TRBJ1-1; d_gene: .